This TCR beta chain was identified in a study of cytomegalovirus exposure and HLA in healthy donors. Study context: Roughly 179 million T cells yielded more than 95 million unique TCR beta sequences, as an earlier analysis found.

In the PCR, 60 Vbeta and 13 Jbeta primers were used. Profiling relied on immunoSEQ multiplex PCR, and the TCRdb table lists in-frame clones only, not all of them. The sample lists about 160,000 clones, 65% to 80% occurring once. Specimen: PBMCs. This receptor was obtained from a man aged 40-55 years in good health and CMV-seronegative.

CDR3 DNA: TGTGCCAGCAGCTCTAGGGGGACAGGGATCCCAGATACGCAGTATTTT. Translation: CASSSRGTGIPDTQYF. This chain links TRBV11-2 with TRBJ2-3, with TRBD1 identical over 9 bases. This CDR3 has 16 amino acids. From germline, CDR1 is SGHAT and CDR2 FQNNGV. Germline trimming cut 4 bases from V and 4 bases from J; bases unmatched to any gene: 9. The full variable domain, its missing parts supplied by reference TRBV11-2 and TRBJ2-3, is EAGVAQSPRYKIIEKRQSVAFWCNPISGHATLYWYQQILGQGPKLLIQFQNNGVVDDSQLPKDRFSAERLKGVDSTLKIQPAKLEDSAVYLCASSSRGTGIPDTQYFGPGTRLTVL.